This T cell receptor (beta chain) is drawn from a study of cytotoxic CD8 clonotypes in ibrutinib-treated CLL. Using immunoSEQ multiplex PCR, the repertoire was profiled, and TCRdb retains in-frame clones only, with some absent. In the table there are over 95,000 clones, 55% to 75% of which are singletons. The study's findings and limits: At the start, clonality exceeded age-matched healthy donors and followed circulating CD8+ T-cell counts. Clonality increased at ibrutinib response and stayed stable in sustained remission. At progression, however, it fell back toward baseline. With treatment, public clonotypes, which were uncommon, either contracted or remained stable.

There are 15 residues in the CDR3. In germline, CDR1 is SGHNT, CDR2 YYREEE (reference sequence). The J segment lost 8 bases and the V segment lost 0 bases, leaving 5 bases of the junction unmatched. About this clone itself: Its specificity is not known.

The J gene is TRBJ2-1, the V gene TRBV5-4, with 10 bases matching TRBD2. This specimen was PBMCs, taken after 24 months of ibrutinib treatment. The receptor was derived from a human donor with chronic lymphocytic leukemia. CDR3 residues: CASSLESGGADEQFF. In DNA, the CDR3 is TGTGCCAGCAGCTTGGAGAGCGGGGGGGCCGATGAGCAGTTCTTC.